This T cell receptor (beta chain) originates from a study of blood T cell repertoires in COVID-19. Study-level background: The United States, Italy and Spain were the sources of the acute and convalescent COVID-19 samples.

In the original processing: Nucleated cell number was recorded as an estimate derived from reference gene primer amplification. Produced via immunoSEQ multiplex PCR; TCRdb's table is partial and in-frame only. That table gives V, J and clone size, and the DNA gave D and trimming. The sample carries around 65,000 clones, about 81% recorded once. CDR1 and CDR2 from the germline V gene are PRHDT and FYEKMQ (reference sequence). J lost 6 bases, V lost 2 bases, and 7 bases had no gene match. This CDR3 spans 14 amino acids. The receptor comes from a human donor in a cohort sampled during active COVID-19. The J gene is TRBJ2-7, the V gene TRBV13, with 7 bases lining up with TRBD1. The source material was peripheral blood. The CDR3: CASSLRQGFSEQYF. Here the CDR3 DNA reads TGTGCCAGCAGCTTAAGACAGGGTTTCAGCGAGCAGTACTTC. Variable domain in full (rest from reference TRBV13 and TRBJ2-7): AAGVIQSPRHLIKEKRETATLKCYPIPRHDTVYWYQQGPGQDPQFLISFYEKMQSDKGSIPDRFSAQQFSDYHSELNMSSLELGDSALYFCASSLRQGFSEQYFGPGTRLTVT.